This TCR beta chain originates from a study of identical twins. TCRdb analysed the 5' RACE reads with MiXCR anew, one entry per CDR3 protein. The profile shows around 250,000 distinct CDR3 sequences, roughly 7% of them singletons. This clonotype has a handful of counts. Its specificity is unknown. General study results and limits: Potential partial confounding of zero-insertion analyses by invariant MAIT and iNKT cells was noted.

This sample was also put to use in a study of yellow fever vaccine responses in identical twins.

The receptor's source is a woman aged 18 to 35 in good health. The material sequenced was memory (CD45RO+) T cells sorted from blood.

The CDR3 sequence: CATQSLAVNTGELFF. CDR3 bases: TGTGCCACCCAGTCGCTAGCGGTTAACACCGGGGAGCTGTTTTTT. The chain links TRBV15 to TRBJ2-2, with 7 bases that match TRBD2. The CDR3 is 15 amino acids. The V gene's germline CDR1 is LNHNV and CDR2 YYDKDF (reference sequence). V gave up 8 bases and J gave up 2 bases; unmatched junction bases: 8.